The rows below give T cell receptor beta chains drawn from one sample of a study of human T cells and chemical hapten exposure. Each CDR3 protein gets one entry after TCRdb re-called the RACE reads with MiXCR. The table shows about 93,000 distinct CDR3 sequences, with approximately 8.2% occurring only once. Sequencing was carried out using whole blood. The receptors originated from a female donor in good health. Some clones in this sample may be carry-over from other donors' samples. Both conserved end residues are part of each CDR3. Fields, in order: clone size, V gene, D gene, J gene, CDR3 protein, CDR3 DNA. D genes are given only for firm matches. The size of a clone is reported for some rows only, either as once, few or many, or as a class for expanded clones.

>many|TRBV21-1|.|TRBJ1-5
CASSFPRSGTGPFNLSNQPQHF
TGTGCCAGCAGCTTCCCCCGCTCGGGGACAGGGCCTTTTAATTTGAGCAATCAGCCCCAGCATTTT
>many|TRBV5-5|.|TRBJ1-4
CASSSSVDATNEKLFF
TGTGCCAGCAGCTCGAGCGTAGATGCAACTAATGAAAAACTGTTTTTT
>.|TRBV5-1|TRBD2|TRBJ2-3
CASSLDSFSGRRPDTQYF
TGCGCCAGCAGCTTGGACTCTTTTAGCGGGAGGAGGCCAGATACGCAGTATTTT
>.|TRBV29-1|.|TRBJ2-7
CSVVSGFRTTEQYF
TGCAGCGTTGTATCGGGGTTCAGAACCACCGAGCAGTACTTC
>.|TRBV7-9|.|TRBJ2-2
CASSSGGGVNTGELFF
TGTGCCAGCAGCTCCGGCGGCGGAGTGAACACCGGGGAGCTGTTTTTT
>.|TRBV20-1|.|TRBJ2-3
CSARDPRGLSTDTQYF
TGCAGTGCTAGAGATCCCCGGGGCCTCAGCACAGATACGCAGTATTTT
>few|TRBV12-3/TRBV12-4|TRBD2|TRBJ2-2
CASRSSGRWNTGELFF
TGTGCCAGCAGGTCTAGCGGGAGATGGAACACCGGGGAGCTGTTTTTT
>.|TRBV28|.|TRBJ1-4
CASSLDGDEKLFF
TGTGCCAGCAGTTTAGACGGGGATGAAAAACTGTTTTTT
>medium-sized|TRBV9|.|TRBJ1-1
CASSVLARGHTEAFF
TGTGCCAGCAGCGTACTTGCCAGGGGTCACACTGAAGCTTTCTTT
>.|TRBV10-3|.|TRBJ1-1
CAISEGAGVTEAFF
TGTGCCATCAGTGAGGGAGCAGGGGTCACTGAAGCTTTCTTT
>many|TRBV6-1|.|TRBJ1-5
CASSFGGQPQHF
TGTGCCAGCAGTTTTGGCGGGCAGCCCCAGCATTTT
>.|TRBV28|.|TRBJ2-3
CASSLLAGSLTDTQYF
TGTGCCAGCAGTTTACTCGCGGGAAGCCTCACAGATACGCAGTATTTT
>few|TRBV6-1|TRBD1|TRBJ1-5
CATQRGAGGGQPQHF
TGTGCCACCCAGAGGGGGGCAGGGGGTGGCCAGCCCCAGCATTTT
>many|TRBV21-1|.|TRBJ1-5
CASSKAKPQHF
TGTGCCAGCAGCAAAGCTAAGCCCCAGCATTTT
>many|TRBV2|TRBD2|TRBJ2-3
CASSDFLAGMSDTQYF
TGTGCCAGCAGTGACTTCCTAGCGGGGATGTCAGATACGCAGTATTTT
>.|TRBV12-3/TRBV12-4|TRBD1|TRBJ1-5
CASSQTGGANQPQHF
TGTGCCAGCAGTCAAACAGGGGGCGCAAATCAGCCCCAGCATTTT
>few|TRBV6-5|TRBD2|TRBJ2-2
CASSYLWGTSDTGELFF
TGTGCCAGCAGTTACCTGTGGGGGACTAGTGACACCGGGGAGCTGTTTTTT
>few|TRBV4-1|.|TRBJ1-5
CASSQLKDQPQHF
TGCGCCAGCAGCCAACTCAAGGATCAGCCCCAGCATTTT
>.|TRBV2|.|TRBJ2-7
CASRTGYEQYF
TGTGCCAGCAGGACGGGCTACGAGCAGTACTTC
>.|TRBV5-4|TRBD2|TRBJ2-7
CASSEGGASGSRGEQYF
TGTGCCAGCAGCGAAGGTGGGGCTAGCGGGAGTCGAGGCGAGCAGTACTTC
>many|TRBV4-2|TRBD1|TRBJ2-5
CASSRGTGQETQYF
TGTGCCAGCAGCCGGGGGACAGGGCAAGAGACCCAGTACTTC
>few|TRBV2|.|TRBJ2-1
CASTPRRGPYNEQFF
TGTGCCAGCACCCCGAGGAGGGGACCCTACAATGAGCAGTTCTTC
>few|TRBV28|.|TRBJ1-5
CASSLGFRPQHF
TGTGCCAGCAGTTTAGGGTTTCGACCCCAGCATTTT
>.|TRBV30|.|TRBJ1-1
CAGGQNTEAFF
TGTGCCGGGGGACAGAACACTGAAGCTTTCTTT
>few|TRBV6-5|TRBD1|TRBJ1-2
CAAAPGQGFYGYTF
TGTGCCGCCGCCCCGGGACAGGGATTCTATGGCTACACCTTC
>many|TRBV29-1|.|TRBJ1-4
CSVVLHRKTNEKLFF
TGCAGCGTTGTCCTTCACAGGAAGACTAATGAAAAACTGTTTTTT
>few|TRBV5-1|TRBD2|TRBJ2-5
CASSLVAGEEETQYF
TGCGCCAGCAGCTTGGTAGCGGGAGAAGAAGAGACCCAGTACTTC
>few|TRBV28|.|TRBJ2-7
CAKPYEQYF
TGTGCCAAACCCTACGAGCAGTACTTC
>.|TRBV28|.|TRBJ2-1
CASSLSSVGGGEQFF
TGTGCCAGCAGTTTAAGTAGTGTCGGGGGCGGTGAGCAGTTCTTC
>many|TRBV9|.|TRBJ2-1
CASSTSYGKGYEQFF
TGTGCCAGCAGCACGTCGTATGGGAAGGGCTATGAGCAGTTCTTC
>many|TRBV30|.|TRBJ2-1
CAWSPLGRDYNEQFF
TGTGCCTGGAGCCCTCTTGGACGGGACTACAATGAGCAGTTCTTC
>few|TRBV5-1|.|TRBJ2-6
CASSLDISGANVLTF
TGCGCCAGCAGCTTGGATATCTCTGGGGCCAACGTCCTGACTTTC
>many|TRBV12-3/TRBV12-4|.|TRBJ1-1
CASSPPNTEAFF
TGTGCCAGCAGTCCCCCAAACACTGAAGCTTTCTTT
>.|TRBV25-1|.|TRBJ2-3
CASSEFADTQYF
TGTGCCAGCAGTGAATTCGCAGATACGCAGTATTTT
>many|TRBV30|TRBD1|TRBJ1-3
CAWSTGQGNTIYF
TGTGCCTGGAGTACCGGACAGGGGAACACCATATATTTT
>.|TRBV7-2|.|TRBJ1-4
CASSRGLGRREKLFF
TGTGCCAGCAGCCGAGGGCTGGGGCGGCGAGAAAAACTGTTTTTT
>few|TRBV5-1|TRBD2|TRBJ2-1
CASSLGAGVPNEQFF
TGCGCCAGCAGCTTGGGAGCGGGAGTCCCCAATGAGCAGTTCTTC
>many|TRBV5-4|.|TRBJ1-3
CASSQLIEGASGNTIYF
TGTGCCAGCAGCCAATTAATCGAGGGAGCCTCTGGAAACACCATATATTTT